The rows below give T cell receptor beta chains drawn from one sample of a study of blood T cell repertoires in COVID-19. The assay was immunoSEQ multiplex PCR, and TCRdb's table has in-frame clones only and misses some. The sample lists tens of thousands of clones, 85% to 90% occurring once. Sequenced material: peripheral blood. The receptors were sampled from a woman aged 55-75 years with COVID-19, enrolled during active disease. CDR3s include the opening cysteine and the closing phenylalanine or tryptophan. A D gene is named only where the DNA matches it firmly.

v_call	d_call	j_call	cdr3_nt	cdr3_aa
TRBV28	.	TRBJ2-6	TGTGCCAGCAGTTTTATGGCCTCTGGGGCCAACGTCCTGACTTTC	CASSFMASGANVLTF
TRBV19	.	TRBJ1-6	TGTGCCAGTAGTATGGGCTCAATCGGGAGATGGAATTCACCCCTCCACTTT	CASSMGSIGRWNSPLHF
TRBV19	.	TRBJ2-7	TGTGCCAGTGGAGACAGGACCGGATACGAGCAGTACTTC	CASGDRTGYEQYF
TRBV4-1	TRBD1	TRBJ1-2	TGCGCCAGCAGGCAAGAGGGCGGGAAAGGGGGCGATAGGTATGACTACACCTTC	CASRQEGGKGGDRYDYTF
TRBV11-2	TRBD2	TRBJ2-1	TGTGCCAGCAGCCGACTAGCGGGGGCCTACAATGAGCAGTTCTTC	CASSRLAGAYNEQFF
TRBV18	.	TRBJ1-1	TGTGCCAGCCTTACGGGGGGCGCGTATGAAGCTTTCTTT	CASLTGGAYEAFF
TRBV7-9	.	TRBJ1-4	TGTGCCAGCAGCGCCTTTGACAGTGCAACTAATGAAAAACTGTTTTTT	CASSAFDSATNEKLFF
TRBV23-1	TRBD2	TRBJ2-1	TGCGCCAGCAGTCAATCCCCTGAACCACTAGCGGGATCGAGCTCCTACAATGAGCAGTTCTTC	CASSQSPEPLAGSSSYNEQFF
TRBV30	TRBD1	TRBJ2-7	TGTGCCTGGAGTCCGTCCCGGGACAGGGCCCTCGGCTACGAGCAGTACTTC	CAWSPSRDRALGYEQYF
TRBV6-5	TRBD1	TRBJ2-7	TGTGCCAGCAGTTGGGGGACAGGGACCTACGAGCAGTACTTC	CASSWGTGTYEQYF